The 25 T cell receptor beta chains below were found in one sample sequenced in a study of T cell changes during pregnancy in multiple sclerosis. Method: immunoSEQ multiplex PCR; TCRdb's copy keeps in-frame clones and lacks some. The repertoire holds roughly 100,000 clones, with roughly nine tenths as singletons. This material consisted of peripheral blood, taken before pregnancy. The receptors originated from a female donor with multiple sclerosis, enrolled in a pregnancy study.

This chain uses TRBV10-3 with TRBJ1-2, with a weak D call TRBD1 (6 bases). The V end lost 3 bases, the J end lost 0 bases, and 17 bases lay between the germline ends. In germline, CDR1 is ENHRY, CDR2 SYGVKD. This CDR3 spans 17 amino acids. The CDR3 region has the DNA TGTGCCATCAGTGACCGGGCAGGGACAATGTCTAACTATGGCTACACCTTC. Its translation: CAISDRAGTMSNYGYTF.

The V and J genes are TRBV5-4 and TRBJ2-7, with D possibly matching TRBD2 (5 bases). With 5 bases removed from V and 4 bases from J, the gap between germline ends came to 7 bases. The CDR3 is made up of 11 amino acids. The germline gives CDR1 SGHNT, CDR2 YYREEE (reference sequence). CDR3 region: CASSTSYEQYF. CDR3 sequence (DNA): TGTGCCAGCAGTACTAGTTACGAGCAGTACTTC.

The CDR3 DNA is TGTGCCAGCAGCCTCGAAGTACAGGGGGCGCGGGGCTACACCTTC. It specifies CASSLEVQGARGYTF. The rearrangement joins TRBV9 to TRBJ1-2, with 9 positions matching TRBD1. The J segment lost 8 bases and the V segment lost 4 bases, leaving 12 bases of the junction unmatched. CDR1 and CDR2 (germline): SGDLS, YYNGEE. This CDR3 has 15 amino acids.

This chain links TRBV28 with TRBJ2-7, with a tentative D call TRBD1 (6 bases). The CDR3 contains 12 residues. V lost 5 bases and J 1 base, leaving 6 bases between the germline ends. Germline CDR1 MDHEN, CDR2 SYDVKM. CDR3 nucleotide sequence: TGTGCCAGCAGTACAGGGTCCTACGAGCAGTACTTC. Protein product: CASSTGSYEQYF.

The V call is TRBV11-2, the J call TRBJ1-4, with a weak D call TRBD1 (5 bases). CDR3 size: 16 residues. V was pared by 5 bases and J by 0 bases, with 13 bases between. Per the germline V gene, CDR1 is SGHAT and CDR2 is FQNNGV. In DNA, the CDR3 is TGTGCCAGCAGCGGACTAGACAGATCAACTAATGAAAAACTGTTTTTT. This translates into CASSGLDRSTNEKLFF.

V and J are TRBV27 and TRBJ2-5; D might be TRBD1 (6 bases). Near its end, the DNA agrees better with TRBJ2-7, so the J call may be wrong. Germline V gives CDR1 MNHEY, CDR2 SMNVEV (reference sequence). The CDR3 runs 15 residues. The CDR3 bases are TGTGCCAGCAGTTTCCTACAGGGAAAGATCTACGAGCAGTACTTC. This gives the protein CASSFLQGKIYEQYF.

As concerns this clone: Other DNA sequences in the sample encode the same CDR3. The chain has TRBV28 and TRBJ1-5; TRBD1 might be the D (5 bases). CDR1 MDHEN and CDR2 SYDVKM come from the germline V gene. V gave up 4 bases and J gave up 2 bases, with 12 bases separating them. The CDR3 loop spans 15 amino acids. CDR3 DNA sequence: TGTGCCAGCAGTTCCGGGGGTGGGGGCAATCAGCCCCAGCATTTT. This sequence encodes CASSSGGGGNQPQHF.

This chain uses TRBV7-9 with TRBJ1-6, with D possibly matching TRBD1 (5 bases). Germline V gives CDR1 SEHNR, CDR2 FQNEAQ (reference sequence). V gave up 5 bases and J gave up 7 bases, with 12 bases separating them. The CDR3 spans 14 residues. CDR3 sequence reads: CASSPDDRNSPLHF. Here the CDR3 DNA reads TGTGCCAGCAGCCCTGACGACAGAAATTCACCCCTCCACTTT.

The chain has TRBV6-5 and TRBJ1-2, with D tentatively TRBD1 (6 bases). Germline V gene lookup returns CDR1 MNHEY and CDR2 SVGAGI. The CDR3 is 13 amino acids. V shed 6 bases and J shed 2 bases, with 10 bases lying between them. The chain's CDR3 is CASSLGQNYGYTF. CDR3 bases: TGTGCCAGCAGCCTTGGACAGAACTATGGCTACACCTTC.

The chain has TRBV5-5 and TRBJ2-7; 8 nucleotides align to TRBD2. The CDR3 runs 15 residues. Trimming removed 4 bases from V and 1 base from J; junction bases left unmatched: 7. Germline V CDR1 and CDR2: SGHKS, YYEKEE (reference sequence). This chain's CDR3 is CASSIGTRLSYEQYF. The CDR3 DNA follows: TGTGCCAGCAGCATCGGGACTAGGTTGTCCTACGAGCAGTACTTC.

V usage is TRBV15 and J usage is TRBJ2-2; 7 nucleotides agree with TRBD2. Per the germline V gene, CDR1 is LNHNV and CDR2 is YYDKDF (reference sequence). With V trimmed by 5 bases and J by 4 bases, 7 bases remained unmatched. This CDR3 has 15 residues. CDR3 amino acids: CATSGERGSTGELFF. As DNA, the CDR3 is TGTGCCACCAGCGGGGAGCGGGGTAGCACCGGGGAGCTGTTTTTT.

This chain connects TRBV9 to TRBJ2-7; TRBD2 matches at 13 bases. V lost 4 bases and J lost 6; bases outside the gene matches: 10. This CDR3 is built from 16 residues. The germline CDR1 and CDR2 sequences are SGDLS and YYNGEE. CDR3 loop: CASSPGGTSGAPEQYF. The CDR3 DNA sequence: TGTGCCAGCAGCCCAGGAGGGACTAGCGGGGCACCCGAGCAGTACTTC.

J is TRBJ2-7 and V is TRBV5-1; 13 bases map to TRBD2. The CDR3 is 19 amino acids. Losses at the gene ends were 0 bases for V and 4 bases for J; bases not matched to a gene: 13. Germline V gene sequence: CDR1 SGHRS, CDR2 YFSETQ. CDR3 DNA: TGCGCCAGCAGCTTGGCCGGGGAGACTAGCGGGAGGAGGAGGTACGAGCAGTACTTC. It yields the protein CASSLAGETSGRRRYEQYF.

CDR3: CASSVVASGGGTSYNEQFF. CDR3 DNA: TGTGCCAGCAGCGTAGTCGCTAGCGGGGGAGGGACCTCCTACAATGAGCAGTTCTTC. The chain recombines TRBV9 with TRBJ2-1, with 10 bases that match TRBD2. CDR3 size: 19 residues. V gave up 0 bases and J gave up 0 bases; unmatched junction bases: 9. CDR1 is SGDLS, CDR2 YYNGEE, per germline.

This clone was observed a single time. The CDR3 sequence: CAWSAGTRVRVADTQYF. DNA for the CDR3: TGTGCCTGGAGTGCCGGGACTAGAGTGAGGGTGGCAGATACGCAGTATTTT. J is TRBJ2-3 and V is TRBV30, with TRBD2 identical over 8 bases. The trim removed 1 base at V and 4 bases at J, leaving 13 bases unmatched. The germline CDR1 and CDR2 sequences are GTSNPN and SVGIG (reference sequence). The CDR3 spans 17 residues.

The chain has TRBV4-1 and TRBJ1-1, with a weak D call TRBD1 (5 bases). V was clipped by 1 base and J by 7 bases, with 13 bases between them. This CDR3 comprises 14 residues. Germline CDR1 is MGHRA and CDR2 is YSYEKL. The CDR3 sequence: CASSQVFRAFEAFF. The CDR3 DNA is TGCGCCAGCAGCCAAGTTTTCAGGGCTTTTGAAGCTTTCTTT.

This sequence joins TRBV12-5 and TRBJ1-3; TRBD1 is a possible D gene (5 bases). Germline V gives CDR1 LGHNT, CDR2 FRNRAP. V was clipped by 5 bases and J by 4 bases, with 18 bases between them. The CDR3 has 16 amino acids. DNA of the CDR3: TGTGCTAGTGGTCCGCCGGGGGGAATAGAGGGAAACACCATATATTTT. It specifies CASGPPGGIEGNTIYF. Full variable domain (rest looked up from reference TRBV12-5 and TRBJ1-3): DARVTQTPRHKVTEMGQEVTMRCQPILGHNTVFWYRQTMMQGLELLAYFRNRAPLDDSGMPKDRFSAEMPDATLATLKIQPSEPRDSAVYFCASGPPGGIEGNTIYFGEGSWLTVV.

J is TRBJ2-3 and V is TRBV6-1; D is perhaps TRBD2 (5 bases). V lost 8 bases and J 2 bases, leaving 11 bases between the germline ends. CDR1 is MNHNS and CDR2 is SASEGT in the germline V gene. CDR3 length: 13 amino acids. Here the CDR3 DNA reads TGTGCCAGCGAGGGCGGACCCACAGATACGCAGTATTTT. Translating gives CASEGGPTDTQYF.

Only a few counts were recorded for this clone. DNA for the CDR3: TGTGCCAGCAGCTTTATCGCAGGGGGATCGGATACGCAGTATTTT. Translating it yields CASSFIAGGSDTQYF. V gene TRBV7-3 combines with J gene TRBJ2-3, with 7 bases lining up with TRBD1. V was pared by 3 bases and J by 6 bases, with 9 bases of the junction left unmatched. The CDR3 runs 15 residues. Germline-derived CDR1 and CDR2 are SGHTA and FQGTGA.

The CDR3 DNA is TGTGCCAGCAGGAGGGAAGGGAATGAGCAGTTCTTC. This translates into CASRREGNEQFF. J is TRBJ2-1 and V is TRBV2; tentatively, D is TRBD2 (5 bases). Germline V gives CDR1 SNHLY, CDR2 FYNNEI. The length of the CDR3 is 12 residues. Between the trimmed V and J ends, which lost 6 bases and 7 bases, there was a span of 10 bases. Full variable domain (remainder filled in from reference TRBV2 and TRBJ2-1): EPEVTQTPSHQVTQMGQEVILRCVPISNHLYFYWYRQILGQKVEFLVSFYNNEISEKSEIFDDQFSVERPDGSNFTLKIRSTKLEDSAMYFCASRREGNEQFFGPGTRLTVL.

DNA for the CDR3: TGTGCCAGCAGCCTGCCGGGACTAGCGGGAGGGAATCCCAATGAGCAGTTCTTC. Its protein product is CASSLPGLAGGNPNEQFF. V is TRBV7-6 and J is TRBJ2-1; 16 positions agree with TRBD2. V lost 5 bases to trimming and J lost 6 bases; unmatched junction nucleotides: 10. Germline V lookup: CDR1 SGHVS, CDR2 FNYEAQ. CDR3 length equals 18 residues.

This clone was seen only once. The rearrangement joins TRBV4-2 to TRBJ2-2; 14 bases fit TRBD2. V was clipped by 5 bases and J by 7 bases; unmatched bases: 9. The CDR3 covers 17 residues. Per germline, CDR1 LGHNA and CDR2 YNFKEQ. The CDR3 nucleotides read TGTGCCAGCAGCTTACGACTAGCGGGGGGGGAGGTCGGGGAGCTGTTTTTT. It yields the protein CASSLRLAGGEVGELFF.

The J gene is TRBJ2-2, the V gene TRBV19, with a tentative D call TRBD1 (6 bases). Trimming left V 5 bases short and J 0 bases short, with 10 bases between. The CDR3 is 15 residues long. Germline-derived CDR1 and CDR2 are LNHDA and SQIVND (reference sequence). The CDR3 loop reads CASSLTGTNTGELFF. CDR3 DNA sequence: TGTGCCAGTAGTCTAACAGGGACGAACACCGGGGAGCTGTTTTTT.

This chain connects TRBV19 to TRBJ1-4; 7 bases fit TRBD1. Germline-derived CDR1 and CDR2 are LNHDA and SQIVND (reference sequence). This CDR3 contains 14 residues. V shed 9 bases, J shed 0 bases, and the junction held 4 bases outside the gene matches. This CDR3 is CASLQGPTNEKLFF. Written as DNA, the CDR3 is TGTGCCAGCCTACAGGGGCCAACTAATGAAAAACTGTTTTTT.

This chain joins TRBV11-2 and TRBJ1-2; 11 bases fit TRBD1. The ends lost 4 bases at V and 6 bases at J; junction bases unmatched: 7. Germline CDR1 is SGHAT and CDR2 is FQNNGV. This CDR3 contains 15 residues. The CDR3 is CASSSRSGQGDGYTF. The CDR3 bases are TGTGCCAGCAGCTCCCGCTCGGGACAGGGGGATGGCTACACCTTC.